The clone carrying this TCR beta chain was detected a few times. There were TCR beta CDR3 regions amplified from RNA transcripts. Researchers ran a first-round RT-PCR on the TCR CDR3 using the HTBI primer set. TCRdb reprocessed the multiplex PCR reads via MiXCR and lists one record per CDR3 protein. Among about 350,000 distinct CDR3 sequences, approximately 13% were seen once, and the ten largest hold around 32%. This sample stems from a study of T cells in Graves' hyperthyroidism and ophthalmopathy. In the ophthalmopathy cohort, Clinical Activity Score was at least 3, NOSPECS grade at least 4, and duration under 3 months. Clinical symptoms, serum thyroxine and TRAb, thyroid ultrasound and orbital computed tomography were used for the diagnoses. This CDR3 contains 14 residues. J lost 8 bases, V lost 6 bases, and 7 bases had no gene match. Germline assignment: CDR1 SNHLY and CDR2 FYNNEI.

The sequence was obtained from a woman aged 40 to 55 with Graves' ophthalmopathy. The specimen was blood. This rearrangement joins TRBV2 to TRBJ1-6; 7 bases map to TRBD1. This CDR3 is CASSLRQGYSPLHF. Written as DNA, the CDR3 is TGTGCCAGCAGCCTACGACAGGGTTATTCACCCCTCCACTTT.